Listed below are T cell receptor beta chains from one sample, sequenced in a study of somatic mutations in cytotoxic T cells in rheumatoid arthritis. The table came from immunoSEQ multiplex PCR; TCRdb's copy has only in-frame clones and leaves some out. The sample lists some 18,000 clones; 82% were seen once. The source material was CD8+ T cells sorted from blood. These receptor sequences come from an adult with rheumatoid arthritis. The CDR3 runs from the conserved cysteine through the conserved F or W. A D gene is named only where the DNA matches it firmly. Clone size is not always given. Where it is, it says once, few, many or a class for expanded clones.

NA	TRBV5-1	15	TRBJ2-7	NA	TGCGCCAGCAGCTTGGAAGCCCCCAGGAGCTACGAGCAGTACTTC	CASSLEAPRSYEQYF
NA	TRBV4-1	16	TRBJ1-1	NA	TGCGCCAGCAGCCTTCGGGACACCAGCATGAACACTGAAGCTTTCTTT	CASSLRDTSMNTEAFF
TRBD2	TRBV25-1	15	TRBJ2-2	NA	TGTGCCAGCAGCGAAGGCGGGAGCAGCACCGGGGAGCTGTTTTTT	CASSEGGSSTGELFF
TRBD2	TRBV10-1	15	TRBJ2-2	NA	TGCGCCAGCAGTGATTACGGGAGGAACGACGGGGAGCTGTTTTTT	CASSDYGRNDGELFF
NA	TRBV7-2	15	TRBJ2-5	NA	TGTGCCAGCAGCTTAACAGTCTACAGACAAGAGACCCAGTACTTC	CASSLTVYRQETQYF
NA	TRBV28	15	TRBJ1-1	NA	TGTGCCAGCAGTTTACCCTGGACAGCGAACACTGAAGCTTTCTTT	CASSLPWTANTEAFF
NA	TRBV27	13	TRBJ1-2	NA	TGTGCCAGCAGTTCCCAACAGACCTATGGCTACACCTTC	CASSSQQTYGYTF
NA	TRBV4-1	16	TRBJ2-7	NA	TGCGCCAGCAGCCAAGAATGGGCGGCTAGCTCCTACGAGCAGTACTTC	CASSQEWAASSYEQYF
NA	TRBV5-6	11	TRBJ1-1	NA	TGTGCCAGCAGCTTGGCGGCTGAAGCTTTCTTT	CASSLAAEAFF
NA	TRBV5-1	13	TRBJ1-2	NA	TGCGCCAGCAGCTTGGACAGCCCTTTGGGCTACACCTTC	CASSLDSPLGYTF
NA	TRBV14	13	TRBJ2-3	NA	TGTGCCAGCAGCCAAGACCCGGGACCGCCGGAGTATTTT	CASSQDPGPPEYF
NA	TRBV27	13	TRBJ1-5	few	TGTGCCAGCAGTTTCGGCAGAAATCAGCCCCAGCATTTT	CASSFGRNQPQHF
TRBD2	TRBV7-6	16	TRBJ2-1	NA	TGTGCCAGCAGCTTAGGTCTACTAGCGGGAGGCAATGAGCAGTTCTTC	CASSLGLLAGGNEQFF
NA	TRBV6-1	15	TRBJ1-2	medium-sized	TGTGCCAGCAGTGAATTGGTTCCCCTCCTCTATGGCTACACCTTC	CASSELVPLLYGYTF
NA	TRBV25-1	16	TRBJ2-2	NA	TGTGCCAGCAGTGAAAGTCCGGATTTGAACACCGGGGAGCTGTTTTTT	CASSESPDLNTGELFF
NA	TRBV29-1	12	TRBJ2-7	once	TGCAGCGTTGAAGATTCCCCACAGGAGCAGTACTTC	CSVEDSPQEQYF
TRBD2	TRBV6-4	16	TRBJ2-3	NA	TGTGCCAGCAGTGACAATGCGGGGGGCCGCACAGATACGCAGTATTTT	CASSDNAGGRTDTQYF
TRBD1	TRBV7-6	15	TRBJ2-1	NA	TGTGCCAGCAGACCCGGACAGGGGTCCTACAATGAGCAGTTCTTC	CASRPGQGSYNEQFF
NA	TRBV4-3	16	TRBJ1-4	NA	TGCGCCAGCAGCCAAGGGAGGGTCCGCCGTAATGAAAAACTGTTTTTT	CASSQGRVRRNEKLFF
TRBD1	TRBV27	16	TRBJ2-7	NA	TGTGCCAGCAACCCCAACAGGGGACCGAACTCCTACGAGCAGTACTTC	CASNPNRGPNSYEQYF
TRBD1	TRBV9	16	TRBJ1-2	NA	TGTGCCAGCAGCGTAGCTACAGGGGCTTCTAACTATGGCTACACCTTC	CASSVATGASNYGYTF
TRBD1	TRBV9	14	TRBJ1-1	few	TGTGCCAGCAGTGGCAGGGGGCTGAACACTGAAGCTTTCTTT	CASSGRGLNTEAFF
NA	TRBV7-6	14	TRBJ1-3	once	TGTGCCAGCAGCGAATTGGGCTCTGGAAACACCATATATTTT	CASSELGSGNTIYF
NA	TRBV14	12	TRBJ1-5	few	TGTGCCAGCAGCGCGGGGGATCAGCCCCAGCATTTT	CASSAGDQPQHF
TRBD2	TRBV7-6	15	TRBJ2-2	NA	TGTGCCAGCAGCCCGACGGGGGGGCCCACCGGGGAGCTGTTTTTT	CASSPTGGPTGELFF
TRBD1	TRBV6-6	15	TRBJ2-7	NA	TGTGCCAGCAGTTACTCGGGACAGGGCTTGGACGAGCAGTACTTC	CASSYSGQGLDEQYF
NA	TRBV6-1	11	TRBJ2-1	NA	TGTGCCAGTGGGGTGGGGGATGAGCAGTTCTTC	CASGVGDEQFF
TRBD2	TRBV2	17	TRBJ2-7	NA	TGTGCCAGCAGCGGCCGGACTAGCGGGGGGGACCCCTACGAGCAGTACTTC	CASSGRTSGGDPYEQYF
TRBD1	TRBV5-1	17	TRBJ1-5	NA	TGCGCCAGCAGCTTGGCCGACAGGGAGGTTGGCAATCAGCCCCAGCATTTT	CASSLADREVGNQPQHF
TRBD1	TRBV7-9	15	TRBJ1-1	NA	TGTGCCAGCAGCTTAGAGCACAGGGGGAACACTGAAGCTTTCTTT	CASSLEHRGNTEAFF
NA	TRBV7-2	16	TRBJ2-2	NA	TGTGCCAGCAGCTTTCTCCGGTTTAGACGCACCGGGGAGCTGTTTTTT	CASSFLRFRRTGELFF
NA	TRBV7-9	18	TRBJ2-1	once	TGTGCCAGCAGCCGCGATGGAGGCAGGGATTCGGACCCCAATGAGCAGTTCTTC	CASSRDGGRDSDPNEQFF
NA	TRBV28	14	TRBJ2-7	once	TGTGCCAGCAGTTGGAGGGTTTTCTCCTACGAGCAGTACTTC	CASSWRVFSYEQYF
NA	TRBV7-2	15	TRBJ2-1	NA	TGTGCCAGCAGCTTCCTCCGGGACACATACAATGAGCAGTTCTTC	CASSFLRDTYNEQFF
TRBD1	TRBV7-9	14	TRBJ2-7	NA	TGTGCCAGCAGCTCCCCGGGACAGGACGCCGAGCAGTACTTC	CASSSPGQDAEQYF
NA	TRBV15	13	TRBJ2-1	NA	TGTGCCACCAGCAGGGGAGTGGCCAATGAGCAGTTCTTC	CATSRGVANEQFF
TRBD1	TRBV19	17	TRBJ2-1	NA	TGTGCCAGTAGTATGAGGGTGGACAGGGCAGGCTACAATGAGCAGTTCTTC	CASSMRVDRAGYNEQFF
NA	TRBV19	14	TRBJ1-1	NA	TGTGCCAGTAATCCCCCATCTGACGGAGGTGAAGCTTTCTTT	CASNPPSDGGEAFF
NA	TRBV29-1	14	TRBJ1-1	NA	TGCAGCGTTCCCAAACGGACGGAGAACACTGAAGCTTTCTTT	CSVPKRTENTEAFF
NA	TRBV7-3	13	TRBJ2-2	NA	TGTGCCAGCAGCCCCTCAGGGTCCGGGGAGCTGTTTTTT	CASSPSGSGELFF
TRBD1	TRBV9	17	TRBJ2-2	NA	TGTGCCAGCAGCGTAGAGATAGGACAGGGGCCCACCGGGGAGCTGTTTTTT	CASSVEIGQGPTGELFF
NA	TRBV2	11	TRBJ2-7	NA	TGTGCCAGCAGTGAGGGCTACGAGCAGTACTTC	CASSEGYEQYF
NA	TRBV6-5	14	TRBJ1-1	NA	TGTGCCAGCAGACAAGGGACCTTGAACACTGAAGCTTTCTTT	CASRQGTLNTEAFF